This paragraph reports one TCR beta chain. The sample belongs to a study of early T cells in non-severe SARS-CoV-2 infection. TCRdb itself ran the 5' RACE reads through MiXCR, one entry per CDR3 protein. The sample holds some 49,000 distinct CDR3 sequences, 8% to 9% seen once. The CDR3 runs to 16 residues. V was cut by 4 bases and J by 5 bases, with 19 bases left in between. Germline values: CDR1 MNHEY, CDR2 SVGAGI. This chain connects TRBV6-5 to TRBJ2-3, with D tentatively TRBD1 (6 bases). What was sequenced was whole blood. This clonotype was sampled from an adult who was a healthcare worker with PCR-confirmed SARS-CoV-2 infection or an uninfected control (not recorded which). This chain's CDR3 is CASSSGAALRRDTQYF. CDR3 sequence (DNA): TGTGCCAGCAGTTCAGGGGCGGCGCTGAGGAGAGATACGCAGTATTTT.